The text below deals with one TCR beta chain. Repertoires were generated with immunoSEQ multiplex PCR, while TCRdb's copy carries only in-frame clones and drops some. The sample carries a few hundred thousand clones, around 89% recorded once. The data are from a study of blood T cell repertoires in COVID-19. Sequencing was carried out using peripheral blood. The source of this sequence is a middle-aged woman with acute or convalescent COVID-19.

CDR3 sequence (DNA): TGCGCCAGCCGGGGACAGGGGACAAATTCACCCCTCCACTTT. Translated: CASRGQGTNSPLHF. The chain links TRBV23-1 to TRBJ1-6; 10 nucleotides line up with TRBD1. TRBV23-1 is noted as an ORF with a role that remains uncertain. The CDR3 covers 14 residues. Unmatched junction bases numbered 5, after V lost 8 bases and J lost 7 bases.